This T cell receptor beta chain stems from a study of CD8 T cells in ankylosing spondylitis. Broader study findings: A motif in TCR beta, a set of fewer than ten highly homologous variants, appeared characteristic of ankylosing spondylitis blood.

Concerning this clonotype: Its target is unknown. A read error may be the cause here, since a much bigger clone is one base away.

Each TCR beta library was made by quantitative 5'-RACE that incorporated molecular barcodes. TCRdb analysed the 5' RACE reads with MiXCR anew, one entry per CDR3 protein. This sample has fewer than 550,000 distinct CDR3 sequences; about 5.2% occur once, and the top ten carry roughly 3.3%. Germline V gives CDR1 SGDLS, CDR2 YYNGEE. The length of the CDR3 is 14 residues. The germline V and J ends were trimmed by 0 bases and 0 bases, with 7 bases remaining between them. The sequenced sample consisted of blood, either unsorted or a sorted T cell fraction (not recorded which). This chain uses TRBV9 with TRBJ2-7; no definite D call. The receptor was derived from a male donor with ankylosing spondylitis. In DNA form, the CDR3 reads TGTGCCAGCAGCGTAGACGGCAGCTCCTACGAGCAGTACTTC. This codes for CASSVDGSSYEQYF.